This is a list of T cell receptor beta chains from one sample in a study of molecular identifiers for immune sequencing clone quantification. Via MiXCR, TCRdb re-called the PCR reads, giving one row per CDR3 protein. The top ten clones hold 0.78% of a sample with some 590,000 distinct CDR3 sequences, 25% of them seen once. Specimen: naive CD8+ T cells from blood, with Jurkat cell RNA spiked in. The source is a human donor in good health. Some libraries in this study had Jurkat cell RNA spiked in. The CDR3 runs from the conserved cysteine through the conserved F or W. The D gene is left open where the match is weak. Rows may omit the clone size; those that give it use once, few, many or a size class.

j_call v_call clone_size d_call cdr3_aa cdr3_nt
TRBJ1-1 TRBV5-5 many . CASSLPYGTEAFF TGTGCCAGCAGCCTTCCGTACGGCACTGAAGCTTTCTTT
TRBJ2-1 TRBV24-1 many . CATSEGSYNEQFF TGTGCCACCAGTGAGGGTTCCTACAATGAGCAGTTCTTC
TRBJ2-5 TRBV27 . TRBD1 CASSLQGAKETQYF TGTGCCAGCAGTTTGCAGGGGGCGAAAGAGACCCAGTACTTC
TRBJ2-7 TRBV7-9 many TRBD2 CASSSLLAGATYEQYF TGTGCCAGCAGCTCCTTACTAGCGGGGGCCACCTACGAGCAGTACTTC
TRBJ2-2 TRBV21-1 few . CASRPCSGSLGTGELFF TGTGCCAGCAGACCTTGTAGCGGGAGCTTGGGAACCGGGGAGCTGTTTTTT
TRBJ2-7 TRBV14 many . CASSQDGPAGEQYF TGTGCCAGCAGCCAAGATGGTCCGGCGGGCGAGCAGTACTTC
TRBJ2-7 TRBV3-1 . TRBD1 CASSRGTVPDYEQYF TGTGCCAGCAGCCGGGGGACAGTTCCAGACTACGAGCAGTACTTC
TRBJ1-5 TRBV6-5 . . CTSKPGTRETSNQPQHF TGTACCAGCAAACCCGGAACGAGGGAAACGAGCAATCAGCCCCAGCATTTT
TRBJ1-3 TRBV9 few . CASSVANGPGNTIYF TGTGCCAGCAGCGTAGCCAATGGACCTGGAAACACCATATATTTT
TRBJ1-3 TRBV12-3/TRBV12-4 . . CASFVQGRENTIYF TGTGCCAGCTTTGTTCAGGGTCGAGAAAACACCATATATTTT
TRBJ2-7 TRBV9 . TRBD1 CASSETGTGTYEQYF TGTGCCAGCAGCGAGACCGGGACAGGGACTTACGAGCAGTACTTC
TRBJ2-2 TRBV19 . TRBD2 CASSIGVAGTGELFF TGTGCCAGTAGTATTGGGGTAGCGGGCACCGGGGAGCTGTTTTTT
TRBJ2-3 TRBV4-1 . . CASSQRASSTDTQYF TGCGCCAGCAGCCAGAGGGCTTCTAGCACAGATACGCAGTATTTT